This TCR beta chain was captured in a study of T cells in pancreatic ductal adenocarcinoma. No neoadjuvant therapy was given to the selected pancreatic ductal adenocarcinoma patients before their surgery. Method: immunoSEQ multiplex PCR; TCRdb's copy keeps in-frame clones and lacks some. Of 85,000 to 120,000 clones listed, 90% to 95% were seen once; the top ten hold roughly 3%. The germline gives CDR1 LNHDA, CDR2 SQIVND (reference sequence). The ends lost 4 bases at V and 7 bases at J; junction bases unmatched: 11. CDR3 length: 15 residues. Input material: PBMCs. The clonotype was recovered from a human donor with pancreatic ductal adenocarcinoma. This chain connects TRBV19 to TRBJ2-3, with 7 bases fitting TRBD2. The CDR3 DNA is TGTGCCAGTAGTACCCCCCTACTAGCGACTAATACGCAGTATTTT. As protein: CASSTPLLATNTQYF.